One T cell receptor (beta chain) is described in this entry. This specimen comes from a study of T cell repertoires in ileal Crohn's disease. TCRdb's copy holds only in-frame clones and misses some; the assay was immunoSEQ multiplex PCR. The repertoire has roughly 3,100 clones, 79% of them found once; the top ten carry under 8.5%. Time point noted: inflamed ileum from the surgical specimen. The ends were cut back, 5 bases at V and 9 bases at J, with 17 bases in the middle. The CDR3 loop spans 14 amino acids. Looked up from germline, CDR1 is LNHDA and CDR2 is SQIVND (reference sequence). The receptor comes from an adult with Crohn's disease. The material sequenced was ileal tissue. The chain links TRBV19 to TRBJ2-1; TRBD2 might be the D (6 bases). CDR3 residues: CASSEVAALPEQFF. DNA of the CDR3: TGTGCCAGTAGTGAAGTAGCGGCCCTGCCTGAGCAGTTCTTC. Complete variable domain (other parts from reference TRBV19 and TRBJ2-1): DGGITQSPKYLFRKEGQNVTLSCEQNLNHDAMYWYRQDPGQGLRLIYYSQIVNDFQKGDIAEGYSVSREKKESFPLTVTSAQKNPTAFYLCASSEVAALPEQFFGPGTRLTVL.